This record covers a single T cell receptor beta chain. The table came from immunoSEQ multiplex PCR; TCRdb's copy has only in-frame clones and leaves some out. The repertoire consists of around 390,000 clones, with approximately 90% occurring once and the leading ten covering roughly 10%. This sample was taken from a study of blood T cell repertoires in COVID-19. In the study overall: Acute-phase and convalescent COVID-19 samples originated in the United States, Italy and Spain.

Between the trimmed V and J ends, which lost 1 base and 3 bases, there was a span of 21 bases. The germline V gene has CDR1 LGHNA and CDR2 YNFKEQ. The CDR3 has 18 residues. The sequence was obtained from a woman in her 50s who had recovered from COVID-19. The material sequenced was PBMCs or T cells enriched from blood (not recorded which). The V gene is TRBV4-2, the J gene TRBJ1-1; weak D call: TRBD1 (5 bases). This chain's CDR3 is CASSQVLGEPVRDTEAFF. CDR3 nucleotides: TGTGCCAGCAGCCAAGTTTTAGGGGAACCCGTCCGGGACACTGAAGCTTTCTTT.